Following are 19 T cell receptor beta chains from one sample sequenced in a study of T cell responses to AZD1222 COVID-19 vaccine. Assay used: immunoSEQ multiplex PCR; TCRdb lists only in-frame clones, some missing. This sample has some 86,000 clones, with approximately 82% found just once. The sequencing used peripheral blood, collected on day 0 of AZD1222 vaccination. The receptor source for this set is an adult in good health.

The genes are TRBV19 and TRBJ1-5; TRBD1 aligns across 7 bases. CDR1 is LNHDA, CDR2 SQIVND, per germline (reference sequence). The CDR3 loop spans 15 amino acids. Trimming removed 5 bases from V and 6 bases from J; junction bases left unmatched: 10. This chain's CDR3 is CASSFIDRERQPQHF. As DNA, the CDR3 is TGTGCCAGTAGTTTTATTGACAGGGAACGTCAGCCCCAGCATTTT.

The chain couples TRBV19 to TRBJ2-1, with D possibly matching TRBD2 (7 bases). Germline V gene data show CDR1 as LNHDA and CDR2 as SQIVND (reference sequence). The CDR3 consists of 14 residues. V shed 1 base and J shed 6 bases, with 10 bases lying between them. The CDR3 region has the DNA TGTGCCAGTAGTATAGGGCGGGGGCCCAATGAGCAGTTCTTC. The encoded protein is CASSIGRGPNEQFF.

This clone was found a few times. The chain joins TRBV27 to TRBJ2-2; 11 bases line up with TRBD2. Germline V gene lookup returns CDR1 MNHEY and CDR2 SMNVEV (reference sequence). Germline trimming cut 5 bases from V and 5 bases from J; bases unmatched to any gene: 10. The CDR3 totals 17 residues. This CDR3 is CASSRSGLAGRTGELFF. CDR3 in DNA: TGTGCCAGCAGTCGGAGCGGACTAGCGGGCAGGACCGGGGAGCTGTTTTTT.

This sequence joins TRBV7-2 and TRBJ1-4; tentative D call: TRBD1 (5 bases). This CDR3 has 15 amino acids. The germline V gene encodes CDR1 SGHTA and CDR2 FQGNSA. The V end lost 5 bases, the J end lost 4 bases, and 14 bases lay between the germline ends. CDR3 sequence reads: CASSPRGSLNEKLFF. The CDR3 coding sequence is TGTGCCAGCAGCCCAAGGGGCAGTCTTAATGAAAAACTGTTTTTT.

This clone has just a few counts. The rearrangement uses TRBV2 and TRBJ2-4; 7 nucleotides line up with TRBD2. The germline V gene encodes CDR1 SNHLY and CDR2 FYNNEI. This CDR3 region has 16 residues. V was clipped by 3 bases and J by 6 bases; unmatched bases: 11. CDR3 sequence: CASSEGSGIGVNIQYF. The CDR3 DNA follows: TGTGCCAGCAGTGAGGGGAGCGGGATTGGGGTAAACATTCAGTACTTC.

The chain recombines TRBV7-2 with TRBJ2-7; D is perhaps TRBD1 or TRBD2 (5 bases each). Germline V gene data show CDR1 as SGHTA and CDR2 as FQGNSA. The CDR3 is 15 amino acids. V dropped 5 bases and J dropped 0 bases, with 14 bases sitting between them. CDR3 protein: CASSERSGSSYEQYF. CDR3 in DNA: TGTGCCAGCAGCGAAAGGTCAGGGAGCTCCTACGAGCAGTACTTC. Supplemented by reference TRBV7-2 and TRBJ2-7, the full variable domain reads GAGVSQSPSNKVTEKGKDVELRCDPISGHTALYWYRQSLGQGLEFLIYFQGNSAPDKSGLPSDRFSAERTGGSVSTLTIQRTQQEDSAVYLCASSERSGSSYEQYFGPGTRLTVT.

The chain is built from TRBV19 and TRBJ2-1; possible D gene TRBD1, 5 bases. Germline values: CDR1 LNHDA, CDR2 SQIVND (reference sequence). The V gene lost 3 bases and the J gene lost 8 bases, with 14 bases spanning the gap. This CDR3 comprises 14 residues. The CDR3 DNA sequence: TGTGCCAGTAGTATCCAGGCAGGGCTCGATGAGCAGTTCTTC. Its protein is CASSIQAGLDEQFF.

The rearrangement joins TRBV7-2 to TRBJ2-4; 9 bases fit TRBD2. The CDR3 runs to 15 residues. CDR1 and CDR2 (germline): SGHTA, FQGNSA. Losses at the gene ends were 5 bases for V and 3 bases for J; bases not matched to a gene: 5. CDR3 in amino acids: CASSRTSESKNIQYF. DNA of the CDR3: TGTGCCAGCAGCCGGACTAGCGAGAGCAAAAACATTCAGTACTTC.

This rearrangement joins TRBV7-6 to TRBJ2-5; no firm D call. With 1 base removed from V and 3 bases from J, the gap between germline ends came to 9 bases. The germline V gene has CDR1 SGHVS and CDR2 FNYEAQ. This CDR3 has 14 amino acids. The CDR3 region has the DNA TGTGCCAGCAGCTTAGGAGCACAAAAAGAGACCCAGTACTTC. Encoded protein: CASSLGAQKETQYF.

The rearrangement uses TRBV5-8 and TRBJ1-5; D gene ambiguous. The CDR3 runs to 15 residues. The V end lost 2 bases, the J end lost 0 bases, and 9 bases lay between the germline ends. Germline CDR1 SGHTS, CDR2 YDEGEE. CDR3 nucleotide sequence: TGTGCCAGCAGCTTTGGAGTCTATAGCAATCAGCCCCAGCATTTT. It translates to CASSFGVYSNQPQHF.

This chain joins TRBV6-5 and TRBJ1-1; unclear D gene. Looked up from germline, CDR1 is MNHEY and CDR2 is SVGAGI. Trimming stripped 2 bases from V and 6 bases from J, with 13 bases between. This CDR3 comprises 14 residues. The CDR3 protein is CASSYVGRVAEAFF. The CDR3 nucleotides read TGTGCCAGCAGTTACGTCGGTCGTGTGGCTGAAGCTTTCTTT.

The CDR3 bases are TGTGCCAGCACCTCAGGGGCCGGAGGCTACACCTTC. Amino acids: CASTSGAGGYTF. The gene calls are TRBV12-3 or TRBV12-4 and TRBJ1-2; D is possibly TRBD1 (6 bases). V lost 7 bases and J 8 bases, leaving 14 bases between the germline ends. The CDR3 covers 12 residues.

The chain combines TRBV27 with TRBJ1-2; possibly TRBD1 for D (5 bases). The V end lost 4 bases, the J end lost 4 bases, and 28 bases lay between the germline ends. Germline V CDR1 and CDR2: MNHEY, SMNVEV (reference sequence). The CDR3 length is 19 residues. CDR3 residues: CASSSYSLGPGPYFYGYTF. CDR3 in DNA: TGTGCCAGCAGTTCTTATAGTCTGGGGCCAGGGCCATACTTCTATGGCTACACCTTC.

The V gene is TRBV7-9, the J gene TRBJ2-7; the match to TRBD1 covers 12 bases. Germline V gene sequence: CDR1 SEHNR, CDR2 FQNEAQ (reference sequence). This CDR3 is 14 amino acids long. Trimming took 3 bases from V and 4 from J; bases not matched to a gene: 1. The CDR3: CASSLGQGAYEQYF. The CDR3 coding sequence is TGTGCCAGCAGCTTGGGACAGGGGGCGTACGAGCAGTACTTC. The entire variable domain, with the rest obtained from reference TRBV7-9 and TRBJ2-7, is as follows: DTGVSQNPRHKITKRGQNVTFRCDPISEHNRLYWYRQTLGQGPEFLTYFQNEAQLEKSRLLSDRFSAERPKGSFSTLEIQRTEQGDSAMYLCASSLGQGAYEQYFGPGTRLTVT.

This clone was seen only once. The gene calls are TRBV18 and TRBJ1-1; D might be TRBD1 (5 bases). This CDR3 comprises 13 residues. Germline loops: CDR1 KGHSH, CDR2 LQKENI. V lost 5 bases, J lost 3 bases, and 10 bases lay in between. CDR3 DNA: TGTGCCAGCTCAGGGGGAATGGACACTGAAGCTTTCTTT. This sequence encodes CASSGGMDTEAFF.

This clone appeared once. The chain carries TRBV5-6 and TRBJ1-4; 9 bases map to TRBD1. The CDR3 runs to 14 residues. Germline V lookup: CDR1 SGHDT, CDR2 YYEEEE. Trimming removed 1 base from V and 5 bases from J; junction bases left unmatched: 0. The CDR3 loop reads CASSLTGGNEKLFF. In DNA form, the CDR3 reads TGTGCCAGCAGCTTGACAGGGGGCAATGAAAAACTGTTTTTT.

This chain connects TRBV29-1 to TRBJ1-1; no clear D. The CDR3 runs to 10 residues. V shed 8 bases and J shed 7 bases, with 11 bases lying between them. The germline CDR1 and CDR2 sequences are SQVTM and ANQGSEA. CDR3: CSSKQVEAFF. Written as DNA, the CDR3 is TGCAGCTCAAAACAAGTTGAAGCTTTCTTT.

This sequence joins TRBV3-1 (or the pseudogene TRBV3-2) and TRBJ2-7, with D unresolved. V was clipped by 4 bases and J by 3 bases, with 13 bases between them. The germline gives CDR1 LGHDT, CDR2 YNNKEL (reference sequence). CDR3 length: 14 amino acids. CDR3 sequence (DNA): TGTGCCAGCAGCCGCATTGAGGTGGGCTACGAGCAGTACTTC. Encoded protein: CASSRIEVGYEQYF.

The V call is TRBV5-6, the J call TRBJ1-6; 8 nucleotides agree with TRBD1. Germline V gene data show CDR1 as SGHDT and CDR2 as YYEEEE. The CDR3 loop spans 15 amino acids. With 3 bases clipped from V and 9 bases from J, the junction kept 8 bases outside the gene matches. The CDR3 DNA follows: TGTGCCAGCAGCTGGGTTTCAGGGACAGGTTCACCCCTCCACTTT. Its translation: CASSWVSGTGSPLHF.